This T cell receptor beta chain was retrieved from a study of cytomegalovirus exposure and HLA in healthy donors. 60 Vbeta and 13 Jbeta primers were used in PCR. Produced via immunoSEQ multiplex PCR; TCRdb's table is partial and in-frame only. Altogether roughly 170,000 clones are present, around four fifths being singletons, with the ten largest covering 1.3%. Trimming removed 1 base at V and 8 bases at J, with 8 bases between. Germline V CDR1 and CDR2: SEHNR, FQNEAQ (reference sequence). The CDR3 has 12 amino acids. The sample comprised PBMCs. V and J are TRBV7-9 and TRBJ1-1; D is unresolved. The sequence was collected from a young man in good health and CMV-seronegative. The CDR3 DNA sequence: TGTGCCAGCAGCTTAGAGGGCGGGGAAGCTTTCTTT. This gives the protein CASSLEGGEAFF.